The next 30 T cell receptor beta chains were all read from a single sample in a study of blood T cells in healthy people across ages. The use of a sample-barcoded 5' primer and a J-beta primer mix characterized a second PCR of about 7 to 12 cycles. TCRdb re-analysed the 5' RACE reads in MiXCR, keeping a single row per CDR3 protein. This sample has 850,000 or so distinct CDR3 sequences; about 30% occur once, and the top ten carry around 16%. The sequencing input was blood. These receptors were collected from a woman aged 80 or over in good health.

This chain links TRBV5-1 with TRBJ2-1, with D possibly TRBD2 on 6 matching bases. Trimming removed 0 bases at V and 3 bases at J, with 10 bases between. Germline CDR1 reads SGHRS; CDR2 reads YFSETQ. The CDR3 is 15 amino acids. The CDR3 spells CASSLEVSGYNEQFF. The CDR3, as DNA: TGCGCCAGCAGCTTGGAGGTTAGCGGCTACAATGAGCAGTTCTTC.

The sample holds a few counts of this clonotype. The CDR3 nucleotides are TGCAGTGCTTCAGCACCCAACACTGAAGCTTTCTTT. Translating gives CSASAPNTEAFF. The genes are TRBV20-1 and TRBJ1-1; the D is unclear. Per the germline V gene, CDR1 is DFQATT and CDR2 is SNEGSKA (reference sequence). The CDR3 contains 12 residues. V lost 5 bases and J lost 2, with 9 bases in between.

The sample holds many counts of this clonotype. This chain joins TRBV6-5 and TRBJ1-4, with D maybe TRBD1 (6 bases). Germline loops: CDR1 MNHEY, CDR2 SVGAGI. The CDR3 is 15 amino acids. V lost 0 bases and J 7 bases, leaving 12 bases between the germline ends. CDR3 amino acids: CASSYSQGFGEKLFF. CDR3 in DNA: TGTGCCAGCAGTTACTCACAGGGATTCGGTGAAAAACTGTTTTTT.

This clonotype occurred many times. The chain recombines TRBV6-2 or TRBV6-3 with TRBJ2-1, with 14 bases identical to TRBD2. Trimming cost V 6 bases and J 9 bases; bases outside gene matches: 7. The CDR3 has 15 amino acids. The germline V gene encodes CDR1 MNHEY and CDR2 SVGEGT. DNA of the CDR3: TGTGCCAGCAGCTCGCGGACTAGCGGGGGGACTGAGCAGTTCTTC. Amino acids: CASSSRTSGGTEQFF.

This clonotype has more than one count but fewer than ten. The V gene is TRBV18, the J gene TRBJ2-1, with D possibly being TRBD2 (5 bases). CDR3 length equals 14 residues. Germline V gene data show CDR1 as KGHSH and CDR2 as LQKENI. The germline V and J ends were trimmed by 3 bases and 5 bases, with 11 bases remaining between them. The CDR3 DNA follows: TGTGCCAGCTCACCTGCCAGCGGAGACAATGAGCAGTTCTTC. Protein product: CASSPASGDNEQFF.

Notes on this clonotype: This may be a read error: a much more frequent sequence differs by one nucleotide. The genes are TRBV12-3 or TRBV12-4 and TRBJ1-5; D might be TRBD1 (6 bases). This CDR3 is built from 17 residues. The CDR3 coding sequence is TGTGCCAGCATGAAGGGGGGGGGCGCTTGGGGCAATCAGCTCCAGCATTTT. As protein: CASMKGGGAWGNQLQHF.

This clonotype was picked up a small number of times. V is TRBV7-8 and J is TRBJ2-1, with TRBD2 matching over 11 bases. CDR1 SGHVS and CDR2 FQNEAQ come from the germline V gene. V lost 4 bases, J lost 9 bases, and 11 bases stayed unmatched. This CDR3 spans 16 amino acids. This chain's CDR3 is CASSSLDSGGVGEQFF. The CDR3 bases are TGTGCCAGCAGCTCCCTTGATAGCGGGGGGGTTGGTGAGCAGTTCTTC.

The chain has TRBV5-4 and TRBJ2-5; 9 bases agree with TRBD1. The V gene's germline CDR1 is SGHNT and CDR2 YYREEE (reference sequence). The CDR3 contains 15 residues. V trimming: 0 bases; J trimming: 11 bases; junction bases outside the gene matches: 11. CDR3 amino acids: CASSLVRQGENGQYF. In DNA form, the CDR3 reads TGTGCCAGCAGCTTGGTGAGACAGGGGGAGAATGGGCAGTACTTC.

The V gene is TRBV6-2 or TRBV6-3, the J gene TRBJ1-5; 8 positions match TRBD1. Looked up from germline, CDR1 is MNHEY and CDR2 is SVGEGT. The CDR3 extends over 13 amino acids. After removal of 6 bases from V and 5 bases from J, the junction contained 3 bases not matched to a gene. In DNA, the CDR3 is TGTGCCAGCAGGGACAGGGCGGATCAGCCCCAGCATTTT. This codes for CASRDRADQPQHF.

As for this clonotype: A much bigger clone sits one base away, suggesting this may be a read error. The genes are TRBV10-3 and TRBJ2-7, with a tentative D call TRBD2 (5 bases). From germline, CDR1 is ENHRY and CDR2 SYGVKD. The V end lost 0 bases, the J end lost 7 bases, and 16 bases lay between the germline ends. This CDR3 is 15 amino acids long. Here the CDR3 DNA reads TGTGCCATCAGTGAGTCGACTCTGAGAGGGAATGAGCAGTACTTC. Protein: CAISESTLRGNEQYF.

The chain combines TRBV19 with TRBJ2-1; TRBD2 is a possible D gene (5 bases). V was pared by 7 bases and J by 9 bases, with 13 bases between. CDR1 is LNHDA, CDR2 SQIVND, per germline (reference sequence). This CDR3 has 12 residues. CDR3 coding DNA: TGTGCCAGTATGCGGGCAGGAACTGAGCAGTTCTTC. The encoded protein is CASMRAGTEQFF.

This clonotype was found many times. This chain connects TRBV20-1 to TRBJ1-2; D is perhaps TRBD1 (5 bases). V was trimmed by 0 bases and J by 7 bases, leaving 18 bases between them. The CDR3 runs 15 residues. Germline assignment: CDR1 DFQATT and CDR2 SNEGSKA (reference sequence). The CDR3 reads CSARDGKGLRGGYTF. CDR3 DNA sequence: TGCAGTGCTAGAGATGGAAAAGGCTTGAGGGGTGGCTACACCTTC.

This clonotype came up many times. V and J are TRBV11-2 and TRBJ2-3, with D perhaps matching TRBD2 (5 bases). The ends were cut back, 5 bases at V and 1 base at J, with 13 bases in the middle. CDR3 size: 15 residues. The germline CDR1 and CDR2 sequences are SGHAT and FQNNGV. The CDR3 here is CASSPWRVRTDTQYF. The CDR3 DNA is TGTGCCAGCAGCCCCTGGCGGGTGCGCACAGATACGCAGTATTTT. Full variable domain (remainder filled in from reference TRBV11-2 and TRBJ2-3): EAGVAQSPRYKIIEKRQSVAFWCNPISGHATLYWYQQILGQGPKLLIQFQNNGVVDDSQLPKDRFSAERLKGVDSTLKIQPAKLEDSAVYLCASSPWRVRTDTQYFGPGTRLTVL.

The chain carries TRBV27 and TRBJ1-2, with 10 bases identical to TRBD1. The CDR3 consists of 15 residues. V lost 1 base, J lost 3 bases, and 2 bases stayed unmatched. Germline-derived CDR1 and CDR2 are MNHEY and SMNVEV (reference sequence). CDR3 region: CASSLWGQGHYGYTF. The CDR3 nucleotides read TGTGCCAGCAGTTTATGGGGACAGGGGCACTATGGCTACACCTTC.

This clonotype appeared many times. J is TRBJ1-2 and V is TRBV7-2, with 7 bases that match TRBD1. From germline, CDR1 is SGHTA and CDR2 FQGNSA. The J segment lost 2 bases and the V segment lost 8 bases, leaving 8 bases of the junction unmatched. CDR3 length: 14 residues. CDR3 loop: CASRHRGENYGYTF. DNA of the CDR3: TGTGCCAGCCGTCACAGGGGTGAAAACTATGGCTACACCTTC.

This clonotype was recorded only once. One base away lies a much larger clone, so this may be a sequencing read error. This chain connects TRBV20-1 to TRBJ1-5, with TRBD1 identical over 8 bases. The germline CDR1 and CDR2 sequences are DFQATT and SNEGSKA (reference sequence). The CDR3 length is 15 residues. CDR3 region: CSPTTAGTGHQPRHF. In nucleotides, the CDR3 is TGCAGTCCTACGACCGCCGGGACAGGTCATCAGCCCCGGCATTTT.

As for this clonotype: This may stem from a read error, because a much larger clone lies one nucleotide away. The V gene is TRBV30, the J gene TRBJ2-1, with TRBD2 identical over 12 bases. The DNA end favors TRBJ2-7, so the J call may be wrong. The CDR3 length is 16 residues. Germline V gives CDR1 GTSNPN, CDR2 SVGIG (reference sequence). CDR3 residues: CAWSRPGLAGYNEQYF. The CDR3 coding sequence is TGTGCCTGGAGCCGACCGGGACTAGCGGGCTACAATGAGCAGTACTTC.

About this clonotype itself: It may be a read error: a sequence one base away is much more abundant. The genes are TRBV7-2 and TRBJ1-2; D is ambiguous. Germline loops: CDR1 SGHTA, CDR2 FQGNSA. CDR3 length equals 13 residues. The DNA for the CDR3 is TGTGCCAGCAGCATTAGTAGGAACTATGACTACACCTTC. This encodes CASSISRNYDYTF.

The V gene is TRBV5-1, the J gene TRBJ2-7; 7 bases align to TRBD1. The J segment lost 2 bases and the V segment lost 5 bases, leaving 7 bases of the junction unmatched. This CDR3 has 14 amino acids. Germline V gives CDR1 SGHRS, CDR2 YFSETQ. The CDR3 is CASSKGTETYEQYF. DNA for the CDR3: TGCGCCAGCAGTAAAGGGACAGAGACCTACGAGCAGTACTTC.

V and J are TRBV7-2 and TRBJ2-2, with TRBD2 matching 10 bases. This CDR3 comprises 15 residues. CDR1 and CDR2 from the germline V gene are SGHTA and FQGNSA. J lost 5 bases, V lost 8 bases, and 8 bases had no gene match. The DNA of the CDR3 is TGTGCCAGCTCTCCTAGCGGGGGTTTTACCGGGGAGCTGTTTTTT. It encodes CASSPSGGFTGELFF.

This clonotype was observed a handful of times. The chain employs TRBV12-3 or TRBV12-4 and TRBJ2-2; D is undetermined. This CDR3 contains 15 residues. V was trimmed by 2 bases and J by 0 bases, leaving 7 bases between them. CDR3 residues: CASSLRVSNTGELFF. CDR3 DNA sequence: TGTGCCAGCAGTTTAAGGGTTTCGAACACCGGGGAGCTGTTTTTT.

At least ten counts were recorded for this clonotype. The J gene is TRBJ1-1, the V gene TRBV10-3; maybe TRBD1 (5 bases). In germline, CDR1 is ENHRY, CDR2 SYGVKD. Trimming shortened V by 3 bases and J by 5 bases, and 22 bases separated the two germline ends. This CDR3 is 17 amino acids long. The CDR3 region has the DNA TGTGCCATCAGTGAATGGTCGGGGAGGGGAGGGAGGACTGAAGCTTTCTTT. Encoded protein: CAISEWSGRGGRTEAFF.

This clonotype was detected a few times. The chain uses TRBV6-2 or TRBV6-3 and TRBJ2-5; D not resolved. The CDR3 has 15 residues. Germline lookup yields CDR1 MNHEY and CDR2 SVGEGT. Trimming left V 7 bases short and J 2 bases short, with 17 bases between. The CDR3 DNA reads TGTGCCAGCACCCAGAATTCGTTAAAACAAGAGACCCAGTACTTC. It is translated as CASTQNSLKQETQYF.

Many counts were recorded for this clonotype. The chain links TRBV9 to TRBJ1-2; no clear D. Trimming pared 0 bases from V and 0 bases from J, leaving 6 bases between. Germline V gene lookup returns CDR1 SGDLS and CDR2 YYNGEE. CDR3 length: 14 residues. CDR3 in amino acids: CASSVEGTNYGYTF. The CDR3 DNA reads as TGTGCCAGCAGCGTAGAGGGAACTAACTATGGCTACACCTTC.

This clonotype has ten or more counts. This sequence joins TRBV7-2 and TRBJ1-5; a weak D match, TRBD1 (6 bases). The germline gives CDR1 SGHTA, CDR2 FQGNSA. CDR3 length: 15 residues. The germline V and J ends were trimmed by 4 bases and 4 bases, with 14 bases remaining between them. The CDR3 coding sequence is TGTGCCAGCAGCTCCCGGGACACGGGGAATCAGCCCCAGCATTTT. As protein: CASSSRDTGNQPQHF.

The chain has TRBV5-1 and TRBJ1-1; perhaps TRBD1 as D (6 bases). The CDR3 runs to 15 residues. V was trimmed by 3 bases and J by 4 bases, leaving 16 bases between them. Germline lookup yields CDR1 SGHRS and CDR2 YFSETQ. CDR3 bases: TGCGCCAGCAGCTCCAAGGGGGACGGGAGCACTGAAGCTTTCTTT. Amino acid sequence: CASSSKGDGSTEAFF.

This sequence joins TRBV7-9 and TRBJ1-1, with a weak D call TRBD1 (6 bases). CDR1 is SEHNR and CDR2 is FQNEAQ in the germline V gene (reference sequence). Trimming took off 8 bases at V and 1 base at J, with 17 bases between the two ends. This CDR3 region has 15 residues. The CDR3 is CASAWGAASNTEAFF. The CDR3 DNA reads TGTGCCAGCGCGTGGGGGGCGGCCTCGAACACTGAAGCTTTCTTT.

This clonotype was observed at least ten times. The CDR3 DNA reads TGTGCCAGCAGCGAATCTCCGGGAGCTCGAGGAGAGACCCAGTACTTC. It specifies CASSESPGARGETQYF. The V and J genes are TRBV11-2 and TRBJ2-5; a possible D gene is TRBD2 (6 bases). The germline V gene encodes CDR1 SGHAT and CDR2 FQNNGV. Trimming stripped 5 bases from V and 4 bases from J, with 20 bases between. The CDR3 runs to 16 residues.

Note on this clonotype: This may be a read error, as it is one base from a much larger clone. This sequence joins TRBV12-3 or TRBV12-4 and TRBJ2-5, with TRBD1 identical over 7 bases. The CDR3 is 14 amino acids. V shed 5 bases and J 4 bases; nucleotides not matched to a gene: 7. CDR3 in DNA: TGTGCCAGCAGTCGAAGGACAGGCGGAGAGACCCAGTACTTC. It specifies CASSRRTGGETQYF.

This clonotype was detected a few times. This chain connects TRBV7-8 to TRBJ1-1; D is unresolved. With 5 bases removed from V and 7 bases from J, the gap between germline ends came to 8 bases. The CDR3 consists of 11 residues. The germline gives CDR1 SGHVS, CDR2 FQNEAQ. DNA of the CDR3: TGTGCCAGCAGCCCCGCCTATGAAGCTTTCTTT. Amino acids: CASSPAYEAFF. The full variable domain, its missing parts supplied by reference TRBV7-8 and TRBJ1-1, is GAGVSQSPRYKVAKRGQDVALRCDPISGHVSLFWYQQALGQGPEFLTYFQNEAQLDKSGLPSDRFFAERPEGSVSTLKIQRTQQEDSAVYLCASSPAYEAFFGQGTRLTVV.